The 29 T cell receptor beta chains given below trace back to one sample, sequenced in a study of cytomegalovirus exposure and HLA in healthy donors. With 60 Vbeta and 13 Jbeta primers, the PCR was carried out. Sequencing was performed with immunoSEQ multiplex PCR; in TCRdb, only in-frame clones are kept and a portion is missing. The table has approximately 140,000 clones, about four fifths seen once; the top ten hold about 3.7%. Sample: PBMCs. Source of these receptors: a human donor in good health.

The rearrangement links TRBV6-1 to TRBJ1-5, with D possibly being TRBD1 (5 bases). The CDR3 is 13 residues long. The V gene's germline CDR1 is MNHNS and CDR2 SASEGT. Trimming took 7 bases from V and 5 from J, leaving 12 bases between them. The CDR3 region has the DNA TGTGCCAGCACTGGAACAGGATATCAGCCCCAGCATTTT. Translated: CASTGTGYQPQHF.

This chain joins TRBV27 and TRBJ2-1, with 13 bases fitting TRBD2. This CDR3 contains 16 residues. Germline CDR1 MNHEY, CDR2 SMNVEV (reference sequence). Germline trimming cut 4 bases from V and 7 bases from J; bases unmatched to any gene: 7. The CDR3 sequence: CASSSWTSGSWNEQFF. The CDR3, as DNA: TGTGCCAGCAGTTCATGGACTAGCGGGAGTTGGAATGAGCAGTTCTTC.

The chain links TRBV7-2 to TRBJ2-5, with 11 bases fitting TRBD1. This CDR3 region has 17 residues. J was trimmed by 4 bases and V by 2 bases; bases with no gene match: 9. Germline CDR1 reads SGHTA; CDR2 reads FQGNSA. For the CDR3, the DNA is TGTGCCAGCAGCTTATTAGGCCCGGGACAGGGGGGAGAGACCCAGTACTTC. This gives the protein CASSLLGPGQGGETQYF.

As DNA, the CDR3 is TGTGCCAGCAAGTCAAAGAGGCTGGCGATCTACAATGAGCAGTTCTTC. This encodes CASKSKRLAIYNEQFF. This chain links TRBV2 with TRBJ2-1; no clear D gene. The germline V gene encodes CDR1 SNHLY and CDR2 FYNNEI. Trimming shortened V by 7 bases and J by 3 bases, and 19 bases separated the two germline ends. The CDR3 runs 16 residues. Filled out from reference TRBV2 and TRBJ2-1, the complete variable domain reads EPEVTQTPSHQVTQMGQEVILRCVPISNHLYFYWYRQILGQKVEFLVSFYNNEISEKSEIFDDQFSVERPDGSNFTLKIRSTKLEDSAMYFCASKSKRLAIYNEQFFGPGTRLTVL.

The rearrangement uses TRBV19 and TRBJ1-5; 9 bases agree with TRBD1. CDR3 length: 16 residues. Germline V gene lookup returns CDR1 LNHDA and CDR2 SQIVND (reference sequence). J gave up 1 base and V 3 bases, and 4 bases lay outside the gene matches. Here the CDR3 DNA reads TGTGCCAGTAGTATCGGGACAGGGCTGAGCAATCAGCCCCAGCATTTT. It encodes CASSIGTGLSNQPQHF.

V and J are TRBV30 and TRBJ1-5; TRBD1 matches 7 bases. CDR3 length: 14 amino acids. Trimming took 2 bases from V and 3 from J; bases not matched to a gene: 4. Germline V gene lookup returns CDR1 GTSNPN and CDR2 SVGIG (reference sequence). The CDR3 here is CAWSKGGPNQPQHF. CDR3 sequence (DNA): TGTGCCTGGAGTAAAGGGGGCCCCAATCAGCCCCAGCATTTT.

This chain connects TRBV19 to TRBJ1-1; no clear D gene. The ends were cut back, 6 bases at V and 1 base at J, with 9 bases in the middle. In germline, CDR1 is LNHDA, CDR2 SQIVND (reference sequence). The CDR3 spans 13 residues. CDR3 nucleotides: TGTGCCAGTAGCACAGTGGAGAACACTGAAGCTTTCTTT. It translates to CASSTVENTEAFF. Combining the CDR3 with reference TRBV19 and TRBJ1-1 gives the whole variable domain DGGITQSPKYLFRKEGQNVTLSCEQNLNHDAMYWYRQDPGQGLRLIYYSQIVNDFQKGDIAEGYSVSREKKESFPLTVTSAQKNPTAFYLCASSTVENTEAFFGQGTRLTVV.

This chain links TRBV27 with TRBJ2-1, with 11 bases lining up with TRBD2. CDR1 and CDR2 (germline): MNHEY, SMNVEV (reference sequence). The ends lost 5 bases at V and 4 bases at J; junction bases unmatched: 10. The CDR3 loop spans 17 amino acids. CDR3 region: CASSDDLLAGEYNEQFF. CDR3 in DNA: TGTGCCAGCAGTGACGACCTACTAGCGGGAGAGTACAATGAGCAGTTCTTC.

J is TRBJ2-3 and V is TRBV21-1; the table assigns TRBD2, which was not confirmed against the DNA. TRBV21-1 represents a pseudogene. The CDR3 loop spans 18 amino acids. The CDR3 nucleotides read TGTGCCAGCAGCAAAGAGTTCTATGGGGAGCGTACGACAGATACGCAGTATTTT. Encoded protein: CASSKEFYGERTTDTQYF.

The V and J genes are TRBV6-1 and TRBJ1-5; D gene ambiguous. The CDR3 length is 13 residues. CDR1 is MNHNS and CDR2 is SASEGT in the germline V gene. V lost 1 base to trimming and J lost 7 bases, with 8 bases between them. CDR3 loop: CASSEGAGQPQHF. In DNA form, the CDR3 reads TGTGCCAGCAGTGAAGGGGCGGGGCAGCCCCAGCATTTT.

The chain is built from TRBV4-1 and TRBJ1-3; a weak D match, TRBD1 (6 bases). This CDR3 spans 17 amino acids. Germline-derived CDR1 and CDR2 are MGHRA and YSYEKL. V was pared by 0 bases and J by 3 bases, with 15 bases between. The CDR3 protein is CASSQDGGTRIGNTIYF. The CDR3 DNA is TGCGCCAGCAGCCAAGATGGGGGCACCAGAATTGGAAACACCATATATTTT.

The rearrangement joins TRBV21-1 to TRBJ2-1; the D call of TRBD2 is as the table states it, not checked on the DNA. TRBV21-1 is designated a pseudogene. CDR3 length: 16 residues. This CDR3 is CASSKGRLAGYNEQFF. The DNA for the CDR3 is TGTGCCAGCAGCAAAGGGCGACTAGCGGGGTACAATGAGCAGTTCTTC.

To note about this clone: Other nucleotide sequences in the sample specify the same CDR3. The chain combines TRBV18 with TRBJ2-1; no reliable D call. Germline lookup yields CDR1 KGHSH and CDR2 LQKENI. V shed 3 bases and J shed 7 bases, with 4 bases lying between them. The CDR3 consists of 11 residues. CDR3: CASSPGNEQFF. In nucleotides, the CDR3 is TGTGCCAGCTCACCCGGGAATGAGCAGTTCTTC. The full variable domain, completed using reference TRBV18 and TRBJ2-1, is NAGVMQNPRHLVRRRGQEARLRCSPMKGHSHVYWYRQLPEEGLKFMVYLQKENIIDESGMPKERFSAEFPKEGPSILRIQQVVRGDSAAYFCASSPGNEQFFGPGTRLTVL.

This clone is a singleton in its sample. J is TRBJ2-7 and V is TRBV2; D is possibly TRBD2 (6 bases). This CDR3 is 14 amino acids long. CDR1 is SNHLY and CDR2 is FYNNEI in the germline V gene. V lost 2 bases and J 2 bases, leaving 10 bases between the germline ends. The CDR3 DNA sequence: TGTGCCAGCAGTGAATTGGGGGGAACCTACGAGCAGTACTTC. Translating gives CASSELGGTYEQYF.

The rearrangement uses TRBV4-2 and TRBJ2-2; perhaps TRBD2 as D (5 bases). Trimming stripped 7 bases from V and 5 bases from J, with 14 bases between. The CDR3 has 14 amino acids. The germline V gene encodes CDR1 LGHNA and CDR2 YNFKEQ. CDR3 DNA: TGTGCCAGCACCCTAAGAGGGCGAACCGGGGAGCTGTTTTTT. Its translation: CASTLRGRTGELFF.

As to this clone: At one boundary the junction diverges from the germline segment, which might be a read error. CDR3: CASSYRPGQGTNSQTF. The DNA for the CDR3 is TGTGCCAGCAGCTACCGACCAGGACAGGGAACTAATTCACAAACCTTT. The V gene is TRBV7-6, the J gene TRBJ1-3; 8 nucleotides align to TRBD1. The CDR3 sequence is 16 residues long. Germline V gives CDR1 SGHVS, CDR2 FNYEAQ.

The CDR3 region is CASSLPGQPQHF. The CDR3 nucleotides read TGTGCCAGCAGCTTACCAGGTCAGCCCCAGCATTTT. The rearrangement links TRBV7-8 to TRBJ1-5, with D hard to call. CDR3 size: 12 residues. V was trimmed by 2 bases and J by 6 bases, leaving 5 bases between them. Germline CDR1 is SGHVS and CDR2 is FQNEAQ.

This chain connects TRBV10-3 to TRBJ2-7, with a possible D match to TRBD1 (5 bases). V lost 4 bases to trimming and J lost 2 bases, with 9 bases between them. CDR3 length equals 13 residues. In germline, CDR1 is ENHRY, CDR2 SYGVKD. CDR3 in DNA: TGTGCCATCAGTGGGACAACCGCCTACGAGCAGTACTTC. Amino acid sequence: CAISGTTAYEQYF.

The V gene is TRBV28, the J gene TRBJ1-2; possible D gene TRBD1, 5 bases. CDR3 length equals 16 residues. The germline V gene encodes CDR1 MDHEN and CDR2 SYDVKM. Trimming removed 2 bases from V and 2 bases from J, with 15 bases in between. Here the CDR3 reads CASSLDPRDSNYGYTF. The DNA for the CDR3 is TGTGCCAGCAGTTTAGACCCCCGGGACTCGAACTATGGCTACACCTTC.

This chain links TRBV2 with TRBJ1-1; the D gene is possibly TRBD1 (6 bases). Germline V gene sequence: CDR1 SNHLY, CDR2 FYNNEI. V shed 6 bases and J shed 7 bases, with 9 bases lying between them. This CDR3 has 11 amino acids. The CDR3 DNA reads TGTGCCAGCAGCCCACAGGGTGAAGCTTTCTTT. This encodes CASSPQGEAFF.

The V call is TRBV6-5, the J call TRBJ2-7, with a tentative D call TRBD2 (6 bases). Trimming stripped 0 bases from V and 4 bases from J, with 16 bases between. Germline values: CDR1 MNHEY, CDR2 SVGAGI. The CDR3 consists of 16 residues. CDR3 sequence (DNA): TGTGCCAGCAGTTACTCGCCGTCGGGAGTAGAGTACGAGCAGTACTTC. Its translation is CASSYSPSGVEYEQYF.

The chain uses TRBV2 and TRBJ2-7; D is uncertain. The CDR3 spans 12 residues. Germline CDR1 SNHLY, CDR2 FYNNEI. The germline V and J ends were trimmed by 3 bases and 7 bases, with 10 bases remaining between them. The CDR3 here is CASSDPGWEQYF. DNA of the CDR3: TGTGCCAGCAGTGATCCAGGCTGGGAGCAGTACTTC.

In its sample, this clone was seen a few times. J is TRBJ2-3 and V is TRBV4-2; TRBD2 might be the D (6 bases). Trimming stripped 0 bases from V and 6 bases from J, with 16 bases between. This CDR3 has 16 residues. Looked up from germline, CDR1 is LGHNA and CDR2 is YNFKEQ. The CDR3 region is CASSQEGSARGDTQYF. The CDR3 region has the DNA TGTGCCAGCAGCCAAGAAGGAAGCGCCCGGGGGGATACGCAGTATTTT.

The V and J genes are TRBV6-6 and TRBJ2-7, with TRBD1 matching over 8 bases. After removal of 2 bases from V and 7 bases from J, the junction contained 7 bases not matched to a gene. The CDR3 spans 14 residues. Looked up from germline, CDR1 is MNHNY and CDR2 is SVGAGI (reference sequence). The DNA for the CDR3 is TGTGCCAGCAGTTACACAACCGGGACAGGTGAGCAGTACTTC. Amino acid sequence: CASSYTTGTGEQYF.

The CDR3 nucleotides read TGTGCCAGCAGCTTCCTAGCGGGGGGATTCACAGATACGCAGTATTTT. This gives the protein CASSFLAGGFTDTQYF. The V and J genes are TRBV7-2 and TRBJ2-3; 11 bases line up with TRBD2. The CDR3 totals 16 residues. Trimming took 3 bases from V and 2 from J; bases not matched to a gene: 4. Germline V gene lookup returns CDR1 SGHTA and CDR2 FQGNSA.

V gene TRBV27 combines with J gene TRBJ1-5, with D perhaps matching TRBD1 (5 bases). Trimming shortened V by 3 bases and J by 6 bases, and 6 bases separated the two germline ends. The CDR3 length is 12 residues. Per the germline V gene, CDR1 is MNHEY and CDR2 is SMNVEV (reference sequence). The CDR3 region is CASSFQGQPQHF. The CDR3 DNA follows: TGTGCCAGCAGTTTTCAGGGTCAGCCCCAGCATTTT.

The chain uses TRBV5-6 and TRBJ2-7; D call uncertain. Germline V gene sequence: CDR1 SGHDT, CDR2 YYEEEE. The CDR3 contains 14 residues. V was pared by 4 bases and J by 4 bases, with 15 bases between. The CDR3 reads CASSLIEREYEQYF. Written as DNA, the CDR3 is TGTGCCAGCAGCCTTATCGAGAGAGAGTACGAGCAGTACTTC.

This chain joins TRBV10-1 and TRBJ2-1; the match to TRBD1 covers 8 bases. With 3 bases clipped from V and 4 bases from J, the junction kept 14 bases outside the gene matches. Germline assignment: CDR1 WNHNN and CDR2 SYGVQD (reference sequence). The CDR3 is 18 amino acids. As DNA, the CDR3 is TGCGCCAGCAGTGATACTTCTGGACAGGGAATGACGTACAATGAGCAGTTCTTC. Amino acids: CASSDTSGQGMTYNEQFF.

The chain is built from TRBV18 and TRBJ1-6; D may be TRBD1 (5 bases). V dropped 5 bases and J dropped 9 bases, with 14 bases sitting between them. Looked up from germline, CDR1 is KGHSH and CDR2 is LQKENI. The CDR3 has 14 residues. The CDR3 nucleotides are TGTGCCAGCTCATTCAAACAGGCATTTTCACCCCTCCACTTT. The encoded protein is CASSFKQAFSPLHF. Using reference TRBV18 and TRBJ1-6 for the parts outside the CDR3, the full variable domain is NAGVMQNPRHLVRRRGQEARLRCSPMKGHSHVYWYRQLPEEGLKFMVYLQKENIIDESGMPKERFSAEFPKEGPSILRIQQVVRGDSAAYFCASSFKQAFSPLHFGNGTRLTVT.